These T cell receptor beta chains were read from a single sample in a study of human T cells and chemical hapten exposure. One entry per CDR3 protein, called by TCRdb with MiXCR from the RACE reads. The sample shows about 350,000 distinct CDR3 sequences, nearly 6.5% of them seen only once. The sample here was whole blood, taken in connection with sensitization to the hapten diphenylcyclopropenone (DPC). The receptor source for this set is a woman between 18 and 30 years old with alopecia areata. Some clones in this sample may be carry-over from other donors' samples. Each CDR3 is given with its conserved first and last residue. The D gene is left open where the match is weak. Clone size is given for some rows only: seen once, a few or many times, or a class if the clone is expanded.

TRBD2	TRBV3-1	-	TRBJ2-7	CASSLSSGTSGTYEQYF	TGTGCCAGCAGCCTATCTTCCGGGACTAGCGGAACCTACGAGCAGTACTTC
-	TRBV7-9	-	TRBJ2-4	CASSAVLGNIQYF	TGTGCCAGCAGCGCAGTCTTGGGAAACATTCAGTACTTC
TRBD1	TRBV4-3	many	TRBJ1-2	CASSQELQGAGGYTF	TGCGCCAGCAGCCAAGAATTACAGGGGGCTGGAGGCTACACCTTC
TRBD1	TRBV2	many	TRBJ1-2	CASSNRGGYGYTF	TGTGCCAGCAGTAACAGGGGGGGCTATGGCTACACCTTC
-	TRBV28	few	TRBJ1-1	CATLDTEAFF	TGTGCCACCTTAGACACTGAAGCTTTCTTT
-	TRBV4-3	many	TRBJ1-2	CASTNIGGSRGYGYTF	TGCGCCAGCACCAACATTGGGGGGTCGCGGGGCTATGGCTACACCTTC
-	TRBV7-8	few	TRBJ2-2	CASSLEGTTELFF	TGTGCCAGCAGCTTAGAGGGGACGACTGAGCTGTTTTTT
-	TRBV6-5	-	TRBJ2-6	CASSSEPPGQGHVGANVLTF	TGTGCCAGCAGTTCAGAGCCACCAGGACAAGGACATGTGGGGGCCAACGTCCTGACTTTC
-	TRBV20-1	-	TRBJ1-6	CSARRASRSSYNSPLHF	TGCAGTGCTAGGCGGGCCTCGAGGAGCTCCTATAATTCACCCCTCCACTTT
-	TRBV7-2	few	TRBJ1-5	CASSLVSMVNQPQHF	TGTGCCAGCAGCTTAGTTTCAATGGTCAATCAGCCCCAGCATTTT
TRBD2	TRBV4-3	many	TRBJ2-3	CASSRYLIAGGPSDTQYF	TGCGCCAGCAGCCGGTACCTCATAGCGGGGGGGCCATCAGATACGCAGTATTTT
-	TRBV29-1	many	TRBJ2-5	CSVSPTGEGTQYF	TGCAGCGTTTCACCTACAGGGGAGGGGACCCAGTACTTC
TRBD1	TRBV9	many	TRBJ1-1	CASSVGPSPGGKEAEAFF	TGTGCCAGCAGCGTAGGGCCCTCTCCAGGGGGCAAAGAGGCTGAAGCTTTCTTT
-	TRBV4-3	few	TRBJ2-7	CASSQDIGTGSYEQYF	TGCGCCAGCAGCCAAGATATAGGGACGGGCTCCTACGAGCAGTACTTC
-	TRBV20-1	-	TRBJ2-7	CSAPKDGAYEQYF	TGCAGTGCTCCCAAGGACGGTGCCTACGAGCAGTACTTC
-	TRBV2	many	TRBJ2-3	CASKGNTGDTQYF	TGTGCCAGCAAGGGGAATACAGGGGATACGCAGTATTTT
-	TRBV6-5	many	TRBJ1-2	CASSRQGKSSNYGYTF	TGTGCCAGCAGTCGCCAGGGGAAGAGTTCTAACTATGGCTACACCTTC
-	TRBV11-2	-	TRBJ1-4	CASSFAGSRGEKLFF	TGTGCCAGCAGCTTCGCCGGGTCCCGCGGGGAAAAACTGTTTTTT
-	TRBV2	few	TRBJ1-6	CASSRQRNNSPLHF	TGTGCCAGCTCCCGGCAAAGGAATAATTCACCCCTCCACTTT
-	TRBV20-1	few	TRBJ2-1	CSARAPTSFLDEQFF	TGCAGTGCTAGGGCCCCCACTAGTTTCCTCGATGAGCAGTTCTTC
TRBD2	TRBV11-2	many	TRBJ2-1	CASSPPGLAGGNEQFF	TGTGCCAGCAGCCCCCCGGGGCTAGCGGGGGGCAACGAGCAGTTCTTC
-	TRBV4-3	few	TRBJ1-6	CASSQDPGASNNSPLHF	TGCGCCAGCAGCCAAGACCCGGGGGCCAGTAATAATTCACCCCTCCACTTT
-	TRBV3-1	few	TRBJ2-2	CASSPGGAGELFF	TGTGCCAGCAGCCCCGGAGGGGCCGGGGAGCTGTTTTTT
-	TRBV25-1	few	TRBJ2-1	CASSPAYNEQFF	TGTGCCAGCAGCCCCGCCTACAATGAGCAGTTCTTC
TRBD1	TRBV6-2/TRBV6-3	-	TRBJ2-3	CASSYRDRVFTDTQYF	TGTGCCAGCAGTTACCGGGACAGGGTATTCACAGATACGCAGTATTTT
-	TRBV6-6	many	TRBJ1-2	CASSYSSPSYGYTF	TGTGCCAGCAGTTACTCCTCACCGTCATATGGCTACACCTTC
-	TRBV10-3	many	TRBJ1-2	CATESISTYGYTF	TGTGCCACGGAAAGTATCTCGACCTATGGCTACACCTTC
TRBD1	TRBV7-2	many	TRBJ1-2	CASSSRQGTNYGYTF	TGTGCCAGCAGCTCCAGACAGGGGACTAACTATGGCTACACCTTC
TRBD1	TRBV28	many	TRBJ1-1	CASRTGGWGTEAFF	TGTGCCAGCAGGACAGGGGGCTGGGGCACTGAAGCTTTCTTT
TRBD2	TRBV20-1	few	TRBJ2-1	CSARDFSGGRYNEQFF	TGCAGTGCTAGAGATTTTAGCGGGGGGAGATACAATGAGCAGTTCTTC
-	TRBV28	-	TRBJ2-1	CASWRESSDEQFF	TGTGCCAGCTGGAGGGAAAGTTCGGATGAGCAGTTCTTC
TRBD1	TRBV11-2	-	TRBJ2-1	CASSPYSGTGGYNEQFF	TGTGCCAGCAGCCCATACTCCGGGACAGGGGGCTACAATGAGCAGTTCTTC
-	TRBV20-1	-	TRBJ2-1	CSARGPVAGSEQFF	TGCAGTGCTAGAGGGCCAGTGGCGGGGAGTGAGCAGTTCTTC
-	TRBV7-2	many	TRBJ1-1	CASSPLMNTEAFF	TGTGCCAGCAGCCCCCTTATGAACACTGAAGCTTTCTTT
-	TRBV15	few	TRBJ2-7	CATSRDKNLIYEQYF	TGTGCCACCAGCAGAGATAAAAACTTGATCTACGAGCAGTACTTC
TRBD2	TRBV11-2	-	TRBJ2-1	CASSSRTSGGQNNEQFF	TGTGCCAGCAGCTCCCGGACTAGCGGGGGTCAAAACAATGAGCAGTTCTTC
TRBD1	TRBV4-3	many	TRBJ1-2	CASSQDRGGYGYTF	TGCGCCAGCAGCCAGGACAGGGGAGGCTATGGCTACACCTTC
-	TRBV7-8	few	TRBJ1-1	CASSPREGWGNTEAFF	TGTGCCAGCAGCCCTCGAGAGGGGTGGGGGAACACTGAAGCTTTCTTT
TRBD2	TRBV10-3	few	TRBJ2-3	CAISESPSGVDTQYF	TGTGCCATCAGTGAGTCTCCTAGCGGGGTCGATACGCAGTATTTT
-	TRBV11-2	-	TRBJ1-5	CASSLGGGAHGNQPQHF	TGTGCCAGCAGCTTAGGGGGGGGAGCTCATGGCAATCAGCCCCAGCATTTT
-	TRBV3-1	-	TRBJ2-3	CASSQVAVHTQYF	TGTGCCAGCAGCCAAGTGGCGGTCCATACGCAGTATTTT
-	TRBV6-6	many	TRBJ1-3	CASRTDTAGNTIYF	TGTGCCAGTCGGACTGACACAGCTGGAAACACCATATATTTT
TRBD1	TRBV6-5	-	TRBJ2-4	CASSYPITGGVNIQYF	TGTGCCAGCAGTTACCCTATCACAGGGGGAGTAAACATTCAGTACTTC
TRBD2	TRBV3-1	few	TRBJ2-7	CASSPSARGNYEQYF	TGTGCCAGCAGCCCCTCAGCGCGGGGGAACTACGAGCAGTACTTC
-	TRBV29-1	many	TRBJ1-1	CSVEEQGTYTEAFF	TGCAGCGTTGAGGAACAGGGTACGTACACTGAAGCTTTCTTT
TRBD1	TRBV5-1	many	TRBJ1-1	CASSRIQGGRTEAFF	TGCGCCAGCAGCCGGATACAGGGGGGGCGGACTGAAGCTTTCTTT